This record covers a single T cell receptor beta chain. Its antigen remains undetermined. No base-level quality is on record; no much larger clone is a single base apart. Using the deep immunoSEQ assay, TCR CDR3 regions were amplified from genomic DNA by multiplex PCR. For each cell subset, the extracted genomic DNA was distributed evenly across all wells of several immunoSEQ 96-well plates, and each plate served as one replicate. For sorted subsets, around 200 ng genomic DNA, equal to 25,000 to 35,000 T cell genomes, was loaded into each replicate PCR. Purified libraries were quantified with a Qubit 3.0 fluorometer, sized on a Bioanalyzer 2100, and re-quantified with the KAPA Library Quantification kit. Each immunoSEQ 96-well plate was sequenced on its own single-read 150-cycle Illumina NextSeq 550 flow cell. In the paper's pipeline: The immunoSEQ output contained only junctional sequences without quality scores, so filtering could not match that applied to full-length reads. To assign V/J genes and CDR3, sequences were annotated using PyIR, a Python wrapper for IgBLAST v1.9, with IMGT germline references. Reads were filtered out if the reads had weak V/J assignments (E-value above 1e-6), no CDR3, stop codons, out-of-frame junctions, or ambiguous translated residues. A V3J clonotype was defined by an identical inferred V gene, J gene, and CDR3 amino acid sequence. Percentage overlap between repertoires was calculated by dividing the number of shared unique clonotypes by the size of the smaller repertoire. Three approaches were used to assess repertoire richness: RTK rarefaction, the Chao1 estimator, and Recon v2.1 estimates of unobserved clonotypes. OLGA was used to compute generation probabilities for all TCRbeta clonotypes that the gDNA method yielded from a handful of donors. TCRdb stores this immuneACCESS table with in-frame sequences only. Part of the clones is absent; in the studies checked, under half of the shortfall reflects unresolved V genes, and no reason is known for the rest. That table supplies the V and J calls and clone size; D and trimming were determined from the DNA. This sample is represented by some 680,000 clones; around three quarters of them were singletons. Around 1.8% of the sample goes to the ten largest clones.

The data are from a study of shared clonotypes between healthy human individuals (dated by TCRdb to the early 2020s). About the full investigation: The cohort included a few men and two women between 18 and 49 years of age. For each donor, CD4 naive and CD4 memory were each run on three plates, CD8 naive on two plates, and CD8 memory on one plate. To estimate repertoire size and how much clonotypes are shared between individuals, the study performed deep sequencing of blood TCR repertoires from 4 to 6 healthy adults. To increase sequencing depth and limit assay-specific biases, TCR repertoire library preparation and sequencing were carried out by different laboratories using diverse techniques. Per donor, leukapheresis produced somewhere between about 0.94 and 9.5 billion PBMCs. Study-level results and caveats: When four donors were compared, the shared fraction of clonotypes was roughly 4.8% for naive CD4, more than 3% for naive CD8, more than 2% for memory CD4, and roughly 0.43% for memory CD8. Rarefaction of sorted-subset datasets indicated incomplete sequencing despite the large sequencing depth. Sampling was limited to blood, and TCR repertoires in tissue likely differ from TCR repertoires in blood. Based on pairwise subsampling, the degree of clonotype sharing among donors was expected to be affected by sequencing depth. Compared with non-shared clonotypes, the clonotypes found in all four sorted-subset donors had higher generation probabilities. Estimated clonotype richness was generally larger for naive than for memory subsets. The genetic and exposure-history diversity represented was limited by the small number of donors.

CDR1 and CDR2 are drawn from the germline V gene: MDHEN, SYDVKM. From its cysteine to its phenylalanine, the CDR3 spans 13 amino acids. Only the CDR3 part of the read is kept: 39 bases, read in frame from the first base. The V end loses 2 bases and the J end loses 8 bases, and a stretch of 12 bases separates them. The donors were healthy, HIV-negative adults who had no recently reported acute infections or vaccinations. All donors were Caucasian adults living in Nashville, Tennessee, USA. CD4+ T cells were enriched through magnetic negative selection, after which naive cells were positively selected on CD45RA and the remaining negative fraction served as the memory subset. Blood was obtained by leukapheresis, after which PBMCs were separated by Ficoll-Histopaque density gradient centrifugation and cryopreserved in liquid nitrogen vapor phase. Analytical flow cytometry was used to check the purity and quantity of each magnetically sorted T cell population. Genomic DNA was isolated from each sorted fraction and quantified by UV absorbance on a Nanodrop 2000c.

The specimen sequenced was memory CD4+ T cells sorted from blood. The cell subset or site label on this specimen signifies: CD45RA-negative fraction. The TCR sequence derives from a woman aged 30 to 39 in good health. The sequence links TRBV28 to TRBJ1-2; the D gene assignment is ambiguous. The CDR3 corresponds to CASSLRGAQGYTF. At the DNA level, the sequence is TGTGCCAGCAGTTTACGGGGTGCGCAAGGCTACACCTTC.